This entry lists 28 T cell receptor beta chains sequenced from one sample in a study of OX40 agonist ivuxolimab in advanced cancers. Clones were read by immunoSEQ multiplex PCR, and TCRdb kept only the in-frame ones, dropping some. This table holds 55,000 to 85,000 clones, approximately 86% found once. The sample consisted of CD4+ or CD8+ T cells sorted from blood, taken in a trial of the OX40 agonist ivuxolimab. These receptors all come from an adult with an advanced solid tumor such as melanoma, head and neck, liver or kidney cancer.

This sequence joins TRBV9 and TRBJ2-3; no firm D call. The CDR3 runs to 14 residues. Germline V lookup: CDR1 SGDLS, CDR2 YYNGEE. Trimming pared 3 bases from V and 2 bases from J, leaving 10 bases between. The CDR3 sequence: CASSAVTDTDTQYF. The DNA of the CDR3 is TGTGCCAGCAGCGCAGTGACGGACACAGATACGCAGTATTTT.

CDR3 region: CASSPLRLVKETQYF. The CDR3 nucleotides are TGTGCCAGCAGCCCCCTCAGACTAGTTAAAGAGACCCAGTACTTC. This chain connects TRBV11-2 to TRBJ2-5; D is perhaps TRBD2 (6 bases). The germline gives CDR1 SGHAT, CDR2 FQNNGV. The CDR3 runs to 15 residues. V dropped 5 bases and J dropped 3 bases, with 16 bases sitting between them.

J is TRBJ1-2 and V is TRBV19; 9 nucleotides agree with TRBD1. J was trimmed by 8 bases and V by 3 bases; bases with no gene match: 7. CDR1 LNHDA and CDR2 SQIVND come from the germline V gene (reference sequence). This CDR3 has 14 amino acids. This chain's CDR3 is CASSIRQGVTGYTF. CDR3 nucleotide sequence: TGTGCCAGTAGTATCCGACAGGGGGTAACGGGCTACACCTTC.

The chain couples TRBV11-2 to TRBJ2-5; 8 bases agree with TRBD2. V lost 1 base, J lost 6 bases, and 4 bases stayed unmatched. The CDR3 has 14 residues. Germline V gene data show CDR1 as SGHAT and CDR2 as FQNNGV. As DNA, the CDR3 is TGTGCCAGCAGCTTAGGAGCGGGAGTAAAGACCCAGTACTTC. The encoded protein is CASSLGAGVKTQYF.

This clone was observed a handful of times. The V and J genes are TRBV9 and TRBJ1-4; 7 nucleotides match TRBD1. The J segment lost 8 bases and the V segment lost 7 bases, leaving 5 bases of the junction unmatched. Germline V gene sequence: CDR1 SGDLS, CDR2 YYNGEE. This CDR3 contains 12 residues. CDR3 loop: CASGTVGEKLFF. CDR3 DNA sequence: TGTGCCAGCGGGACAGTTGGGGAAAAACTGTTTTTT. Full variable domain (missing parts from reference TRBV9 and TRBJ1-4): DSGVTQTPKHLITATGQRVTLRCSPRSGDLSVYWYQQSLDQGLQFLIQYYNGEERAKGNILERFSAQQFPDLHSELNLSSLELGDSALYFCASGTVGEKLFFGSGTQLSVL.

This rearrangement joins TRBV27 to TRBJ1-5, with D hard to call. This CDR3 contains 15 residues. CDR1 is MNHEY and CDR2 is SMNVEV in the germline V gene (reference sequence). V was clipped by 6 bases and J by 3 bases, with 15 bases between them. The CDR3 DNA reads TGTGCCAGCAGGAGGGCAGGCGGACCCAATCAGCCCCAGCATTTT. Translated: CASRRAGGPNQPQHF.

This rearrangement joins TRBV6-6 to TRBJ2-5, with TRBD2 matching 7 bases. Trimming cost V 8 bases and J 3 bases; bases outside gene matches: 12. Germline V gene lookup returns CDR1 MNHNY and CDR2 SVGAGI (reference sequence). The CDR3 runs to 15 residues. The CDR3 region is CASVPWGGEKETQYF. The CDR3 DNA is TGTGCCAGCGTCCCTTGGGGAGGGGAAAAAGAGACCCAGTACTTC.

This CDR3 is CASIALNTIYF. CDR3 DNA: TGTGCCAGCATAGCCCTAAACACCATATATTTT. V gene TRBV6-5 combines with J gene TRBJ1-3; unclear D gene. CDR3 size: 11 residues. From germline, CDR1 is MNHEY and CDR2 SVGAGI. Trimming left V 7 bases short and J 6 bases short, with 7 bases between.

V is TRBV5-1 and J is TRBJ2-2; D might be TRBD1 (6 bases). Germline V CDR1 and CDR2: SGHRS, YFSETQ. The CDR3 covers 14 residues. The V gene lost 6 bases and the J gene lost 0 bases, with 9 bases spanning the gap. CDR3: CASNRASNTGELFF. The CDR3 coding sequence is TGCGCCAGCAACAGGGCCTCGAACACCGGGGAGCTGTTTTTT.

The chain recombines TRBV5-1 with TRBJ1-1; the match to TRBD1 covers 11 bases. In germline, CDR1 is SGHRS, CDR2 YFSETQ. The CDR3 covers 15 residues. Germline trimming cut 3 bases from V and 5 bases from J; bases unmatched to any gene: 6. The CDR3 nucleotides are TGCGCCAGCAGCTCGCAGGACAGGGGGCGTACTGAAGCTTTCTTT. As protein: CASSSQDRGRTEAFF.

This sequence joins TRBV11-3 and TRBJ2-3; TRBD2 agrees at 10 bases. This CDR3 is 16 amino acids long. J was trimmed by 4 bases and V by 0 bases; bases with no gene match: 4. From germline, CDR1 is SGHNT and CDR2 YENEEA. The CDR3 loop is CASSLEDSGRSDTQYF. The CDR3 DNA is TGTGCCAGCAGCTTAGAAGATAGCGGGAGGTCAGATACGCAGTATTTT.

The V and J genes are TRBV7-2 and TRBJ2-1; possible D gene TRBD2, 5 bases. There are 14 residues in the CDR3. Per germline, CDR1 SGHTA and CDR2 FQGNSA. Trimming stripped 3 bases from V and 10 bases from J, with 16 bases between. The CDR3 protein is CASSFGAEEGEQFF. The CDR3 bases are TGTGCCAGCAGCTTTGGAGCGGAAGAGGGCGAGCAGTTCTTC.

The V gene is TRBV10-2, the J gene TRBJ1-2; TRBD1 agrees at 12 bases. Germline assignment: CDR1 WSHSY and CDR2 SAAADI. The CDR3 contains 20 residues. After removal of 2 bases from V and 3 bases from J, the junction contained 16 bases not matched to a gene. The DNA of the CDR3 is TGCGCCAGCAGTGAGACCGGACCGGGACAGGGGGCGCAGAGGGACTATGGCTACACCTTC. As protein: CASSETGPGQGAQRDYGYTF.

J is TRBJ2-1 and V is TRBV6-6; TRBD1 aligns across 9 bases. This CDR3 has 15 amino acids. Trimming cost V 0 bases and J 5 bases; bases outside gene matches: 2. Germline CDR1 is MNHNY and CDR2 is SVGAGI (reference sequence). CDR3 nucleotide sequence: TGTGCCAGCAGTTACTCCGGGACAGGGAACAATGAGCAGTTCTTC. This codes for CASSYSGTGNNEQFF.

This chain connects TRBV11-2 to TRBJ2-3; D perhaps matches TRBD2 (6 bases). Germline V lookup: CDR1 SGHAT, CDR2 FQNNGV. V shed 1 base and J shed 2 bases, with 16 bases lying between them. The CDR3 is 17 residues long. This chain's CDR3 is CASSLGTILAHTDTQYF. The DNA of the CDR3 is TGTGCCAGCAGCTTAGGGACTATCCTTGCCCACACAGATACGCAGTATTTT.

The rearrangement joins TRBV7-2 to TRBJ2-7; TRBD1 might be the D (6 bases). Germline CDR1 SGHTA, CDR2 FQGNSA. The CDR3 contains 14 residues. V was clipped by 0 bases and J by 7 bases, with 13 bases between them. The CDR3 nucleotides are TGTGCCAGCAGCTTAGCGGGCCTAAGGGGGGAGCAGTACTTC. This codes for CASSLAGLRGEQYF.

The CDR3 DNA reads TGTGCCAGTATGCTTGGGGAGGGTCGTCAGCCCCAGCATTTT. This sequence encodes CASMLGEGRQPQHF. This rearrangement joins TRBV19 to TRBJ1-5; D is ambiguous. V lost 7 bases and J lost 6, with 16 bases in between. The germline V gene encodes CDR1 LNHDA and CDR2 SQIVND (reference sequence). There are 14 residues in the CDR3.

This rearrangement joins TRBV30 to TRBJ1-5, with a possible D match to TRBD1 (5 bases). With 1 base removed from V and 1 base from J, the gap between germline ends came to 5 bases. The germline V gene has CDR1 GTSNPN and CDR2 SVGIG (reference sequence). There are 13 residues in the CDR3. The CDR3 here is CAWSGDSNQPQHF. DNA for the CDR3: TGTGCCTGGAGTGGGGACAGCAATCAGCCCCAGCATTTT.

This clone was found once. This chain connects TRBV15 to TRBJ1-2; TRBD1 is a possible D gene (5 bases). Germline-derived CDR1 and CDR2 are LNHNV and YYDKDF (reference sequence). The CDR3 runs 12 residues. Trimming took 0 bases from V and 8 from J, leaving 7 bases between them. As DNA, the CDR3 is TGTGCCACCAGCAGAGATTGGGGCGGCTACACCTTC. Residues: CATSRDWGGYTF. Full variable domain (rest looked up from reference TRBV15 and TRBJ1-2): DAMVIQNPRYQVTQFGKPVTLSCSQTLNHNVMYWYQQKSSQAPKLLFHYYDKDFNNEADTPDNFQSRRPNTSFCFLDIRSPGLGDTAMYLCATSRDWGGYTFGSGTRLTVV.

V usage is TRBV5-8 and J usage is TRBJ2-2; 7 bases agree with TRBD1. V dropped 3 bases and J dropped 7; count of bases not matched to a gene: 3. CDR1 is SGHTS, CDR2 YDEGEE, per germline. The CDR3 extends over 13 amino acids. Here the CDR3 DNA reads TGTGCCAGCAGCTCCAGGGGGTTCGGGGAGCTGTTTTTT. Protein sequence: CASSSRGFGELFF.

The rearrangement links TRBV30 to TRBJ2-1, with 10 bases that match TRBD2. Trimming took 0 bases from V and 10 from J; bases not matched to a gene: 6. The CDR3 totals 14 residues. Germline V gene sequence: CDR1 GTSNPN, CDR2 SVGIG (reference sequence). CDR3 loop: CAWSVGLAVREQFF. CDR3 bases: TGTGCCTGGAGTGTAGGACTAGCGGTTAGGGAGCAGTTCTTC.

The chain uses TRBV18 and TRBJ1-1, with 7 nucleotides matching TRBD1. The CDR3 is made up of 14 amino acids. V was clipped by 5 bases and J by 5 bases; unmatched bases: 8. Per germline, CDR1 KGHSH and CDR2 LQKENI. CDR3 DNA sequence: TGTGCCAGCTCATCCAACAGGGGTGGGACTGAAGCTTTCTTT. Amino acids: CASSSNRGGTEAFF.

This chain links TRBV30 with TRBJ1-4; TRBD1 matches at 7 bases. This CDR3 has 14 residues. The ends lost 0 bases at V and 8 bases at J; junction bases unmatched: 6. Germline loops: CDR1 GTSNPN, CDR2 SVGIG (reference sequence). This CDR3 reads CAWSVLDRREKLFF. The DNA for the CDR3 is TGTGCCTGGAGTGTACTGGACAGGAGGGAAAAACTGTTTTTT.

The chain employs TRBV5-1 and TRBJ1-4; tentative D call: TRBD1 (6 bases). Germline values: CDR1 SGHRS, CDR2 YFSETQ. This CDR3 comprises 15 residues. The V end lost 3 bases, the J end lost 5 bases, and 14 bases lay between the germline ends. The CDR3 here is CASSSLTGPNEKLFF. In DNA, the CDR3 is TGCGCCAGCAGCTCGCTGACAGGACCGAATGAAAAACTGTTTTTT.

CDR3 in DNA: TGCGCCAGCAGCGAACGACAGGGGTCTCACACCGGGGAGCTGTTTTTT. It specifies CASSERQGSHTGELFF. The chain combines TRBV5-1 with TRBJ2-2, with 8 bases identical to TRBD1. Germline-derived CDR1 and CDR2 are SGHRS and YFSETQ. The V segment lost 4 bases and the J segment 3 bases; nucleotides outside the gene matches: 8. The CDR3 has 16 amino acids.

This chain uses TRBV10-1 with TRBJ2-5, with a weak D call TRBD2 (6 bases). The CDR3 loop spans 13 amino acids. Deletions cut 4 bases from V and 4 bases from J, with 10 bases between. Germline V lookup: CDR1 WNHNN, CDR2 SYGVQD (reference sequence). CDR3 loop: CASSARGSETQYF. CDR3 nucleotides: TGCGCCAGCAGTGCTCGGGGGTCAGAGACCCAGTACTTC.

This clone was seen just once. The V call is TRBV7-8, the J call TRBJ1-1, with D tentatively TRBD1 (6 bases). Germline loops: CDR1 SGHVS, CDR2 FQNEAQ. V lost 6 bases and J lost 10, with 30 bases in between. CDR3 size: 17 residues. In DNA form, the CDR3 reads TGTGCCAGCAGACTAAAGGGGGTCGGGGCAACTAGTATGGGAGCTTTCTTT. This translates into CASRLKGVGATSMGAFF.

The chain joins TRBV7-7 to TRBJ2-2; TRBD2 aligns across 13 bases. This CDR3 is 16 amino acids long. With V trimmed by 6 bases and J by 6 bases, 7 bases remained unmatched. From germline, CDR1 is SSHAT and CDR2 FNYEAQ (reference sequence). The CDR3 nucleotides are TGTGCCAGCAGTCAAAGACTAGCGGGAGGCGCCGGGGAGCTGTTTTTT. Amino acid sequence: CASSQRLAGGAGELFF.